This entry is about one T cell receptor beta chain. Researchers collected approximately 9.5 milliliters of peripheral blood from every single donor. Per-sample yields of isolated PBMCs were at least 6 million. Germline V lookup: CDR1 DFQATT, CDR2 SNEGSKA (reference sequence). CDR3 length: 13 amino acids. Trimming took off 3 bases at V and 3 bases at J, with 9 bases between the two ends. This record comes from a study of blood T cells in healthy people across ages. Using a J-beta primer mix together with a sample-barcoded 5' primer, a second PCR was run for about 7 to 12 cycles. TCRdb re-called the 5' RACE reads with MiXCR, one entry per CDR3 protein. The data contain about 780,000 distinct CDR3 sequences, around 62% of them singletons.

Material for sequencing was blood. V usage is TRBV20-1 and J usage is TRBJ2-1; a weak D match, TRBD2 (6 bases). This sequence originates from a man aged 30-40 years in good health. CDR3 in DNA: TGCAGTGCTAGCGGGGGAGACTACAATGAGCAGTTCTTC. Encoded protein: CSASGGDYNEQFF.